The rows below give T cell receptor beta chains drawn from one sample of a study of T-cell memory formation after mild COVID-19. Each CDR3 protein is one row after TCRdb ran MiXCR on the 5' RACE reads. The sample lists about 240,000 distinct CDR3 sequences; 8% to 10% were seen once. The source material was PBMCs or a T cell subset sorted from them (not recorded which). All receptors come from a young man who had mild COVID-19 (a few samples of this study predate the infection). Cell type and time point are not known. Both conserved end residues are part of each CDR3. D genes are given only for firm matches. Not all rows give a size; the values are once, few, many and, for expanded clones, a class.

D	V	size	J	DNA	CDR3
.	TRBV5-1	.	TRBJ1-2	TGCGCCAGCAGTACGTTCCAGGGCAATGGCTACACCTTC	CASSTFQGNGYTF
.	TRBV4-3	.	TRBJ2-2	TGCGCCAGCAGCCAATTACTGGCGTGGGACACCGGGGAGCTGTTTTTT	CASSQLLAWDTGELFF
TRBD1	TRBV6-2/TRBV6-3	.	TRBJ1-4	TGTGCCAGCAGTTACTCGACTGGCGCGGAGACAGGGGCGGCGGAAAAACTGTTTTTT	CASSYSTGAETGAAEKLFF
TRBD2	TRBV11-1	few	TRBJ2-3	TGTGCCAGCGACAGCGGGGGGTACACAGATACGCAGTATTTT	CASDSGGYTDTQYF
.	TRBV5-6	.	TRBJ2-1	TGTGCCAGCAGCCCCCCACCGGTCGGACACAATGAGCAGTTCTTC	CASSPPPVGHNEQFF
.	TRBV9	.	TRBJ2-5	TGTGCCAGCAGCGTACTCGGGGCGCGGGGAGAGACCCAGTACTTC	CASSVLGARGETQYF
.	TRBV4-2	.	TRBJ2-3	TGTGCCAGCAGCCACGCTGGGGACTATACGCAGTATTTT	CASSHAGDYTQYF
.	TRBV7-8	.	TRBJ1-1	TGTGCCAGCAGCTTAGTGTGGGGGGCCATGAACACTGAAGCTTTCTTT	CASSLVWGAMNTEAFF
.	TRBV6-5	.	TRBJ2-7	TGTGCCAGCAGTGACCCCGGGGACACGTCCTACGAGCAGTACTTC	CASSDPGDTSYEQYF
.	TRBV19	many	TRBJ2-4	TGTGCCAGTCGTAGCCGTTTGAAGGAAAACATTCAGTACTTC	CASRSRLKENIQYF
.	TRBV12-3/TRBV12-4	many	TRBJ2-7	TGTGCCAGCAGTTTTTGGACACCCTACCAGTACTTC	CASSFWTPYQYF
TRBD2	TRBV6-4	many	TRBJ2-3	TGTGCCAGCAGTGAAGGAGCGGGGGCCGCAGATACGCAGTATTTT	CASSEGAGAADTQYF
.	TRBV24-1	many	TRBJ2-1	TGTGCCACCAGTGAACGGGGAAGGGGGTTTTTCAATGAGCAGTTCTTC	CATSERGRGFFNEQFF
.	TRBV9	many	TRBJ1-1	TGTGCCAGCAGCCCCATAGGGTGGACTGAAGCTTTCTTT	CASSPIGWTEAFF
.	TRBV6-5	few	TRBJ1-3	TGTGCCAGCCGGGACACCTTCTACTCTGGAAACACCATATATTTT	CASRDTFYSGNTIYF
.	TRBV5-1	.	TRBJ1-1	TGCGCCAGCAGCTTGGCGAATGGGGGGCCGACTGAAGCTTTCTTT	CASSLANGGPTEAFF